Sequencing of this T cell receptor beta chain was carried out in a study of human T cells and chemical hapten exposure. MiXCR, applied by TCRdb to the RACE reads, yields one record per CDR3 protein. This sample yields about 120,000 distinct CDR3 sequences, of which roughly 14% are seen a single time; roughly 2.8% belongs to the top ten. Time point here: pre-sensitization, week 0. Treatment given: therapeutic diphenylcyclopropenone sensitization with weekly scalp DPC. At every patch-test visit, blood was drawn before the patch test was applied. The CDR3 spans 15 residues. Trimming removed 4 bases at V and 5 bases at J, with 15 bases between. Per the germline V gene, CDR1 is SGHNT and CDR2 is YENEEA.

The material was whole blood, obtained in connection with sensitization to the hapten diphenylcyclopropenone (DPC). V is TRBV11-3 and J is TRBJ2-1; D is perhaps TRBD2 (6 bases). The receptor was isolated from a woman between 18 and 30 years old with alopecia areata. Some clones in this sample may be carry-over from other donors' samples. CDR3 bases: TGTGCCAGCAGCTCGGCGGGGCTTACTGACAATGAGCAGTTCTTC. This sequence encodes CASSSAGLTDNEQFF.